The following is a TCR beta chain sequence with its context. The germline V gene has CDR1 KGHSH and CDR2 LQKENI. Losses at the gene ends were 5 bases for V and 3 bases for J; bases not matched to a gene: 6. The CDR3 runs 14 residues. The data stem from a study of blood T cell repertoires in COVID-19. The overall study: The study drew acute and convalescent COVID-19 samples from the United States, Italy and Spain. PBMCs, B-cell-depleted T cells, or T cells provided the cDNA or gDNA that made up the material.

Original handling: Using reference gene primer amplification, nucleated cell counts were estimated. Using immunoSEQ multiplex PCR, the repertoire was profiled, and TCRdb retains in-frame clones only, with some absent. V and J calls and clone size are as listed in that table; D and trimming were resolved from the DNA. The repertoire holds 150,000 to 200,000 clones, more than 75% seen once, with 4.4% in the top ten. V is TRBV18 and J is TRBJ1-1; 7 positions match TRBD1. The sequence was collected from a human donor in a cohort sampled during active COVID-19. The sample was peripheral blood. The CDR3 bases are TGTGCCAGCTCAACGGGACAGACGGACACTGAAGCTTTCTTT. It specifies CASSTGQTDTEAFF.